What follows describes a single T cell receptor beta chain. Its antigen is as yet unknown. This entry is derived from a study of OX40 agonist ivuxolimab in advanced cancers. Overall study: Past anti-PD-1, anti-PD-L1 or anti-CTLA-4 therapy was accepted, and 40% to 50% had received some.

This CDR3 has 15 amino acids. With V trimmed by 0 bases and J by 2 bases, 3 bases remained unmatched. Germline V gene data show CDR1 as SGHRS and CDR2 as YFSETQ. Study-level findings and limits: Expanded clones were, on average, more numerous among CD8+ T cells than CD4+.

Sequencing used immunoSEQ multiplex PCR; TCRdb keeps in-frame clones, though not all of them. Here the sample spans approximately 90,000 clones, roughly 87% being singletons. The genes are TRBV5-1 and TRBJ1-2, with 8 bases matching TRBD1. This receptor was obtained from an adult with an advanced solid tumor such as melanoma, head and neck, liver or kidney cancer. The sample consisted of CD4+ or CD8+ T cells sorted from blood, taken in a trial of the OX40 agonist ivuxolimab. The CDR3 sequence is CASSLDQGANYGYTF. DNA of the CDR3: TGCGCCAGCAGCTTGGACCAGGGGGCAAACTATGGCTACACCTTC.